One sample yielded the 17 T cell receptor beta chains listed below, sequenced in a study of blood T cell repertoires in COVID-19. Here immunoSEQ multiplex PCR was the method, and the copy in TCRdb shows in-frame clones only, minus some. The table lists around 190,000 clones, around 84% of them singletons. The sequenced sample was peripheral blood. Receptors were obtained from a human donor in a cohort sampled during active COVID-19.

This chain connects TRBV10-3 to TRBJ2-7; D gene unclear. V was shortened by 8 bases and J by 4 bases, with 9 bases between the two germline ends. Germline V gene data show CDR1 as ENHRY and CDR2 as SYGVKD. The CDR3 length is 11 residues. CDR3 in DNA: TGTGCCATCTGGGCAGAATACGAGCAGTACTTC. Residues: CAIWAEYEQYF.

CDR3 sequence reads: CASTPTGVNTGELFF. CDR3 coding DNA: TGTGCCAGCACCCCGACAGGGGTGAACACCGGGGAGCTGTTTTTT. J is TRBJ2-2 and V is TRBV27; TRBD1 matches at 8 bases. The CDR3 loop spans 15 amino acids. V gave up 7 bases and J gave up 1 base; unmatched junction bases: 5. CDR1 is MNHEY and CDR2 is SMNVEV in the germline V gene (reference sequence).

The chain couples TRBV7-6 to TRBJ2-6; a weak D match, TRBD1 (6 bases). Looked up from germline, CDR1 is SGHVS and CDR2 is FNYEAQ. CDR3 length: 17 amino acids. Trimming stripped 2 bases from V and 1 base from J, with 12 bases between. CDR3 nucleotides: TGTGCCAGCAGCTTACGTGGGACAACGTCTGGGGCCAACGTCCTGACTTTC. Translating gives CASSLRGTTSGANVLTF.

This chain uses TRBV27 with TRBJ2-7; the match to TRBD2 covers 8 bases. The CDR3 has 14 residues. The V and J ends lost 2 bases and 5 bases, in that order; junction bases with no gene match: 5. CDR1 and CDR2 from the germline V gene are MNHEY and SMNVEV (reference sequence). This CDR3 is CASSLEREHHEQYF. The CDR3 DNA follows: TGTGCCAGCAGTTTAGAGCGGGAGCACCACGAGCAGTACTTC.

CDR3 DNA: TGTGCCAGCAGCGCGACTCGGACCGGAGGTCGCTCTGAAGCTTTCTTT. Encoded protein: CASSATRTGGRSEAFF. This rearrangement joins TRBV7-8 to TRBJ1-1; D unclear. With 5 bases removed from V and 6 bases from J, the gap between germline ends came to 22 bases. The CDR3 is 16 amino acids. From germline, CDR1 is SGHVS and CDR2 FQNEAQ.

The chain combines TRBV5-1 with TRBJ2-1, with TRBD1 matching over 7 bases. The CDR3 spans 14 residues. CDR1 and CDR2 (germline): SGHRS, YFSETQ. V shed 1 base and J 4 bases; nucleotides not matched to a gene: 2. In DNA, the CDR3 is TGCGCCAGCAGCTTGATGACAGGGTACAATGAGCAGTTCTTC. Encoded protein: CASSLMTGYNEQFF.

This chain uses TRBV6-2 or TRBV6-3 with TRBJ2-3; a weak D match, TRBD2 (6 bases). Trimming removed 2 bases at V and 2 bases at J, with 11 bases between. This CDR3 contains 15 residues. Germline V lookup: CDR1 MNHEY, CDR2 SVGEGT. The CDR3 region is CASSYAADYTDTQYF. The CDR3 DNA is TGTGCCAGCAGTTACGCGGCGGACTACACAGATACGCAGTATTTT.

The chain joins TRBV15 to TRBJ2-7, with D possibly being TRBD1 (6 bases). CDR1 LNHNV and CDR2 YYDKDF come from the germline V gene (reference sequence). The length of the CDR3 is 13 residues. V shed 5 bases and J shed 9 bases, with 17 bases lying between them. CDR3 DNA sequence: TGTGCCACCAGCTTCTCAGGGGAAGGAGTGCAGTACTTC. Translated, it gives CATSFSGEGVQYF.

The chain uses TRBV12-5 and TRBJ2-3; TRBD1 agrees at 8 bases. The CDR3 is 16 residues long. Per the germline V gene, CDR1 is LGHNT and CDR2 is FRNRAP. V lost 5 bases and J lost 1; bases outside the gene matches: 8. The CDR3 is CASGSPTGGRTDTQYF. The CDR3 coding sequence is TGTGCTAGTGGTAGTCCTACAGGGGGGCGCACAGATACGCAGTATTTT.

The rearrangement uses TRBV10-3 and TRBJ2-7, with no clear D. Germline V lookup: CDR1 ENHRY, CDR2 SYGVKD. V was trimmed by 4 bases and J by 0 bases, leaving 10 bases between them. There are 14 residues in the CDR3. CDR3 sequence reads: CAISGRQISYEQYF. In DNA, the CDR3 is TGTGCCATCAGTGGGCGGCAGATCTCCTACGAGCAGTACTTC.

V gene TRBV30 combines with J gene TRBJ1-5; 7 bases match TRBD1. V lost 3 bases, J lost 7 bases, and 9 bases stayed unmatched. This CDR3 region has 14 residues. Germline V gene sequence: CDR1 GTSNPN, CDR2 SVGIG (reference sequence). The chain's CDR3 is CAWSRDRAGQPQHF. The CDR3 DNA reads TGTGCCTGGAGCCGAGACAGGGCTGGGCAGCCCCAGCATTTT. Filled out from reference TRBV30 and TRBJ1-5, the complete variable domain reads SQTIHQWPATLVQPVGSPLSLECTVEGTSNPNLYWYRQAAGRGLQLLFYSVGIGQISSEVPQNLSASRPQDRQFILSSKKLLLSDSGFYLCAWSRDRAGQPQHFGDGTRLSIL.

This clone has just a few counts. The V call is TRBV5-4, the J call TRBJ1-4; the D is unclear. Germline lookup yields CDR1 SGHNT and CDR2 YYREEE (reference sequence). The V gene lost 0 bases and the J gene lost 7 bases, with 16 bases spanning the gap. This CDR3 is 16 amino acids long. The CDR3 region is CASSLGDVGGREKLFF. For the CDR3, the DNA is TGTGCCAGCAGCTTGGGGGATGTAGGAGGTCGTGAAAAACTGTTTTTT. Using reference TRBV5-4 and TRBJ1-4 for the parts outside the CDR3, the full variable domain is ETGVTQSPTHLIKTRGQQVTLRCSSQSGHNTVSWYQQALGQGPQFIFQYYREEENGRGNFPPRFSGLQFPNYSSELNVNALELDDSALYLCASSLGDVGGREKLFFGSGTQLSVL.

The chain recombines TRBV11-2 with TRBJ2-3; TRBD2 matches 8 bases. Trimming took 6 bases from V and 2 from J; bases not matched to a gene: 4. Germline V gene data show CDR1 as SGHAT and CDR2 as FQNNGV. This CDR3 region has 14 residues. CDR3 loop: CASRPGLDTDTQYF. The CDR3 DNA reads as TGTGCCAGCAGGCCGGGACTAGACACAGATACGCAGTATTTT.

The gene calls are TRBV7-8 and TRBJ2-7; perhaps TRBD1 as D (6 bases). Germline-derived CDR1 and CDR2 are SGHVS and FQNEAQ. This CDR3 has 15 amino acids. V was pared by 5 bases and J by 0 bases, with 14 bases between. The CDR3 loop reads CASSEWDTDSYEQYF. DNA of the CDR3: TGTGCCAGCAGCGAGTGGGACACCGACTCCTACGAGCAGTACTTC. Variable domain in full (rest from reference TRBV7-8 and TRBJ2-7): GAGVSQSPRYKVAKRGQDVALRCDPISGHVSLFWYQQALGQGPEFLTYFQNEAQLDKSGLPSDRFFAERPEGSVSTLKIQRTQQEDSAVYLCASSEWDTDSYEQYFGPGTRLTVT.

The rearrangement uses TRBV7-8 and TRBJ2-5, with 7 bases lining up with TRBD2. The CDR3 spans 17 residues. Trimming at V came to 1 base and at J to 1 base, leaving 9 bases not matched to a gene. Germline CDR1 is SGHVS and CDR2 is FQNEAQ. The CDR3 is CASSLVGQRGLQETQYF. The CDR3 nucleotides are TGTGCCAGCAGCTTAGTGGGCCAGCGGGGCCTCCAAGAGACCCAGTACTTC.

This chain's CDR3 is CASNLGGNTEAFF. CDR3 nucleotide sequence: TGTGCCAGCAATCTGGGGGGGAACACTGAAGCTTTCTTT. The genes are TRBV5-5 and TRBJ1-1; maybe TRBD1 (5 bases). CDR1 SGHKS and CDR2 YYEKEE come from the germline V gene (reference sequence). V gave up 6 bases and J gave up 1 base, with 10 bases separating them. The CDR3 is 13 residues long.

This chain joins TRBV28 and TRBJ2-1; D unclear. The CDR3 contains 13 residues. V gave up 3 bases and J gave up 10 bases, with 13 bases separating them. Germline values: CDR1 MDHEN, CDR2 SYDVKM. The CDR3 protein is CASSFSFLLEQFF. The CDR3 region has the DNA TGTGCCAGCAGTTTCTCGTTTCTGTTGGAGCAGTTCTTC.